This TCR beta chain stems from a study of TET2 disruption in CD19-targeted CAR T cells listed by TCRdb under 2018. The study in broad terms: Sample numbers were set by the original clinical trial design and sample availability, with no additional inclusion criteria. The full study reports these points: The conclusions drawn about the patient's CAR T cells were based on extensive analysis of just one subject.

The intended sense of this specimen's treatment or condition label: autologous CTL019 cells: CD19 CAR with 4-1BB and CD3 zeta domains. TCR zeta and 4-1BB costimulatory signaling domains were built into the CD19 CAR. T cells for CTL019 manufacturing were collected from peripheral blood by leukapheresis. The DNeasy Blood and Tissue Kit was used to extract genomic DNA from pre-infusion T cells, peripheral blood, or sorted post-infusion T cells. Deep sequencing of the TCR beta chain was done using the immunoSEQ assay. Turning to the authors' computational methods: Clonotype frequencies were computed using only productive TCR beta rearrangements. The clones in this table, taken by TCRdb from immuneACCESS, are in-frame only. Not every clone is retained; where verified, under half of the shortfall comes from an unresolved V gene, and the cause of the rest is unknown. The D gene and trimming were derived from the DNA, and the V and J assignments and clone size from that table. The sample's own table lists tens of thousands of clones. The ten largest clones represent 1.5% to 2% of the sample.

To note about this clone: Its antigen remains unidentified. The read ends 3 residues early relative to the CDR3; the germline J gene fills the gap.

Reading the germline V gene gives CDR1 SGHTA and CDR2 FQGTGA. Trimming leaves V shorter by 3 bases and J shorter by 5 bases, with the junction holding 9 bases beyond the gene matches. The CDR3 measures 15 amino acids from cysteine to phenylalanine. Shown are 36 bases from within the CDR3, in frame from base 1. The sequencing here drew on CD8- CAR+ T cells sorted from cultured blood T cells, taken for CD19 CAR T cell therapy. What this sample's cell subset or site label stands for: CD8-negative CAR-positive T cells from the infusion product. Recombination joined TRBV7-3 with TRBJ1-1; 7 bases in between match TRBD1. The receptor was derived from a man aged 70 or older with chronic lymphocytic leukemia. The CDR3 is CASSFQGGSRTEAFF. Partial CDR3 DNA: TGTGCCAGCAGCTTCCAAGGGGGCTCGCGAACTGAA. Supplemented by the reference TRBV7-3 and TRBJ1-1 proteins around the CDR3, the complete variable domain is GAGVSQTPSNKVTEKGKYVELRCDPISGHTALYWYRQSLGQGPEFLIYFQGTGAADDSGLPNDRFFAVRPEGSVSTLKIQRTERGDSAVYLCASSFQGGSRTEAFFGQGTRLTVV.